This is a list of T cell receptor beta chains from one sample in a study of T cell responses to AZD1222 COVID-19 vaccine. The assay was immunoSEQ multiplex PCR, and TCRdb's table has in-frame clones only and misses some. The sample shows tens of thousands of clones, under 95% of them seen only once. The material was peripheral blood, obtained 28 days after the second AZD1222 dose. These receptors came from an adult who received the AZD1222 COVID-19 vaccine. Each CDR3 is given with its conserved first and last residue. The D gene is left open where the match is weak. The size entry is marked missing in some rows and otherwise reads once, few, many or a size class.

j_gene	abundance	v_gene	d_gene	CDR3nt	CDR3aa
TRBJ2-1	NA	TRBV19	NA	TGTGCCAGTAGTATACCCCCCTTCGCCGGGGCCGACAATGAGCAGTTCTTC	CASSIPPFAGADNEQFF
TRBJ2-7	NA	TRBV5-1	TRBD1	TGCGCCAGCAGCTTGGGAGGACAGGGCTACGAGCAGTACTTC	CASSLGGQGYEQYF
TRBJ2-4	NA	TRBV28	NA	TGTGCCAGCAGTAGTGGGGCTGGAAACATTCAGTACTTC	CASSSGAGNIQYF
TRBJ2-3	NA	TRBV9	NA	TGTGCCAGCAGCGTAGTCGGGTCATCCACAGATACGCAGTATTTT	CASSVVGSSTDTQYF
TRBJ2-7	NA	TRBV5-5	TRBD2	TGTGCCAGCAGCCCGACTAGCGGGACCTCCTACGAGCAGTACTTC	CASSPTSGTSYEQYF
TRBJ2-7	NA	TRBV29-1	NA	TGCAGCGTTGCCGTTCGAGGAACCTTCTCCTACGAGCAGTACTTC	CSVAVRGTFSYEQYF
TRBJ1-1	NA	TRBV2	NA	TGTGCCAGCACTCTCCGGAGGGGGAACACTGAAGCTTTCTTT	CASTLRRGNTEAFF
TRBJ1-1	NA	TRBV7-3	NA	TGTGCCAGCAGCCTAAACTGGGAGGGATCAGCTTTCTTT	CASSLNWEGSAFF
TRBJ1-5	NA	TRBV2	TRBD1	TGTGCCAGCAGTGAAGGGACAGGGTGGAATCAGCCCCAGCATTTT	CASSEGTGWNQPQHF
TRBJ2-7	NA	TRBV9	NA	TGTGCCAGCAGCGTAGGGGGGAGAAGTACCTACGAGCAGTACTTC	CASSVGGRSTYEQYF
TRBJ2-5	NA	TRBV29-1	NA	TGCAGCGCCGAGTCGGACCAAGAGACCCAGTACTTC	CSAESDQETQYF
TRBJ1-2	NA	TRBV5-4	NA	TGTGCCAGCAGCCCTAGCGGGGCCTATGGCTACACCTTC	CASSPSGAYGYTF
TRBJ2-7	NA	TRBV6-5	TRBD1	TGTGCCAGCAGTTACTCTACAGGGGCACACTACGAGCAGTACTTC	CASSYSTGAHYEQYF
TRBJ1-1	NA	TRBV12-3/TRBV12-4	NA	TGTGCCAGCAGGCGATTGGGGAACACTGAAGCTTTCTTT	CASRRLGNTEAFF
TRBJ2-5	NA	TRBV19	NA	TGTGCCAGTAGTATAGGTAAAGAGACCCAGTACTTC	CASSIGKETQYF
TRBJ1-6	NA	TRBV6-5	NA	TGTGCCAGCAGTTACTCGACCGGCGTTGGTTCACCCCTCCACTTT	CASSYSTGVGSPLHF
TRBJ2-5	NA	TRBV19	TRBD2	TGTGCCAGTAGTCCTAGACTAGCGGGAGGGGAGACCCAGTACTTC	CASSPRLAGGETQYF
TRBJ2-3	NA	TRBV6-5	NA	TGTGCCAGCAGTTACCGGGGCCCCTCCGGTAATACGCAGTATTTT	CASSYRGPSGNTQYF
TRBJ2-2	NA	TRBV7-8	TRBD1	TGTGCCAGCAGTTACGGGACAGGTCGCAACACCGGGGAGCTGTTTTTT	CASSYGTGRNTGELFF
TRBJ1-6	NA	TRBV6-1	TRBD1	TGTGCCAGCAGGGAAGGGGACAGGGCGTTTGGAACCCTCCACTTT	CASREGDRAFGTLHF
TRBJ2-1	NA	TRBV6-5	TRBD1	TGTGCCAGCAGCGGGACAGCGTCGGCCTACAATGAGCAGTTCTTC	CASSGTASAYNEQFF
TRBJ2-3	NA	TRBV9	NA	TGTGCCAGCAGCGTAGTGGCAGGGGGGACGGCAGATACGCAGTATTTT	CASSVVAGGTADTQYF
TRBJ2-1	once	TRBV30	NA	TGTGCCTGGAGTGTTAGTTATGAGCAGTTCTTC	CAWSVSYEQFF
TRBJ1-1	NA	TRBV28	NA	TGTGCCAGCAGCAGGACGGTTAACACTGAAGCTTTCTTT	CASSRTVNTEAFF
TRBJ1-1	NA	TRBV18	NA	TGTGCCAGCTCACCACCGCTGGGGGGGAACACTGAAGCTTTCTTT	CASSPPLGGNTEAFF
TRBJ1-2	NA	TRBV3-1/TRBV3-2	NA	TGTGCCAGCAGCCAAGGAGGTTCAGGGCCTTATGGCTACACCTTC	CASSQGGSGPYGYTF
TRBJ1-4	NA	TRBV7-9	NA	TGTGCCAGCAGCTTAGCAGGGACCGAAAAACTGTTTTTT	CASSLAGTEKLFF
TRBJ2-5	NA	TRBV19	NA	TGTGCCAGCCGCTCCTGGAACCAAGAGACCCAGTACTTC	CASRSWNQETQYF
TRBJ2-7	NA	TRBV14	NA	TGTGCCAGCAGCACGACCTACGAGCAGTACTTC	CASSTTYEQYF
TRBJ2-1	NA	TRBV28	NA	TGTGCCAGCAGTAAGGGCGGCCGCTCCTACAATGAGCAGTTCTTC	CASSKGGRSYNEQFF
TRBJ1-1	NA	TRBV6-2/TRBV6-3	NA	TGTGCCAGCAGTTACTCCGGCAGGTACACTGAAGCTTTCTTT	CASSYSGRYTEAFF
TRBJ2-3	NA	TRBV5-4	NA	TGTGCCAGCAGCCGGGACACAGATACGCAGTATTTT	CASSRDTDTQYF
TRBJ1-2	NA	TRBV5-6	NA	TGTGCCAGCAGCTCCACAGGGACTTCTGGCTACACCTTC	CASSSTGTSGYTF
TRBJ2-7	NA	TRBV7-3	NA	TGTGCCAGCAGCCCCACCGGGGGAGGCACCTACGAGCAGTACTTC	CASSPTGGGTYEQYF
TRBJ1-1	NA	TRBV6-5	NA	TGTGCCAGCAGTTACGATCGGAGCACTGAAGCTTTCTTT	CASSYDRSTEAFF
TRBJ2-7	NA	TRBV28	TRBD2	TGTGCCAGCAGGCCTGCTAGCGGGTCCTCCTACGAGCAGTACTTC	CASRPASGSSYEQYF
TRBJ2-5	once	TRBV18	NA	TGTGCCAGCTCACCCCAGAAACAAGAGACCCAGTACTTC	CASSPQKQETQYF
TRBJ1-2	NA	TRBV19	TRBD1	TGTGCCAGTAGTGTCCCCCAGGGGGGCTATGGCTACACCTTC	CASSVPQGGYGYTF
TRBJ2-7	NA	TRBV5-1	NA	TGCGCCAGCAGCACTGAGGCCTACGAGCAGTACTTC	CASSTEAYEQYF
TRBJ2-3	NA	TRBV5-1	NA	TGCGCCAGCAGCAGGGAGAGTAGCCAGGATACGCAGTATTTT	CASSRESSQDTQYF
TRBJ2-7	NA	TRBV28	NA	TGTGCCAGCAGCCGGTCTCCGGGCCTCTACGAGCAGTACTTC	CASSRSPGLYEQYF
TRBJ2-1	NA	TRBV6-2/TRBV6-3	NA	TGTGCCAGCAGTTCGCCTCCGTTCGGCGGGGCTCTCGATGAGCAGTTCTTC	CASSSPPFGGALDEQFF
TRBJ2-7	NA	TRBV3-1/TRBV3-2	NA	TGTGCCAGCAGAGGGTGGGGGGAGCAGTACTTC	CASRGWGEQYF
TRBJ2-1	NA	TRBV11-2	NA	TGTGCCAGCAGCTTAGTCGGCGGGCCTCGCTACAATGAGCAGTTCTTC	CASSLVGGPRYNEQFF
TRBJ1-5	NA	TRBV30	TRBD1	TGTGCCTGGTGTCCGACAGGGGTGGGCAATCAGCCCCAGCATTTT	CAWCPTGVGNQPQHF
TRBJ1-3	once	TRBV27	NA	TGTGCCAGCAGGGCATCATCACACTCTGGAAACACCATATATTTT	CASRASSHSGNTIYF
TRBJ1-5	NA	TRBV14	NA	TGTGCCAGCAGCCCGGGCAGCAATCAGCCCCAGCATTTT	CASSPGSNQPQHF
TRBJ2-2	NA	TRBV29-1	TRBD2	TGCAGCGTTGTTGCTAGCGGGAGATTGGACACCGGGGAGCTGTTTTTT	CSVVASGRLDTGELFF
TRBJ1-1	NA	TRBV7-3	NA	TGTGCCAGCAGCCTATACAGGGTCCATGGGAACACTGAAGCTTTCTTT	CASSLYRVHGNTEAFF
TRBJ1-4	NA	TRBV27	TRBD1	TGTGCCAGCAGTGCGTGGACAGGGGGGAATGAAAAACTGTTTTTT	CASSAWTGGNEKLFF
TRBJ2-7	NA	TRBV18	NA	TGTGCCAGCTCAGATTCGGGGGACTACGAGCAGTACTTC	CASSDSGDYEQYF
TRBJ2-7	NA	TRBV4-1	TRBD1	TGCGCCAGCAGCCAATTATCCGGGACAGCCTTGTTGGGTACCTACGAGCAGTACTTC	CASSQLSGTALLGTYEQYF
TRBJ1-1	NA	TRBV29-1	NA	TGCAGCGTTGAGGCCCCGGGGGACCGAAAAGCTTTCTTT	CSVEAPGDRKAFF
TRBJ2-1	NA	TRBV6-5	NA	TGTGCCAGCAGTTACTCGAGCTCCTACAATGAGCAGTTCTTC	CASSYSSSYNEQFF